The next 10 T cell receptor beta chains were all read from a single sample in a study of T cell responses to AZD1222 COVID-19 vaccine (dated by TCRdb to the early 2020s). The protocol used for the library was the immunoSEQ multiplex PCR assay. The table was pulled from immuneACCESS by TCRdb, which kept in-frame rearrangements only. Such tables lose some clones; where checked, under half of the loss comes from unresolved V genes, and the rest has no known cause. The sample table shows 150,000 to 200,000 clones, and 80% to 90% are seen once. In total, the top ten clones hold 3.5% to 4.5% of the sample. The time point label, read with the paper, signifies: about 28 days (+/-7) after the second vaccine dose. The label giving this sample's treatment or condition can be read as: meningococcal conjugate vaccine given as trial control. Here the sequenced sample was peripheral blood, taken 28 days after the second dose of the MenACWY control vaccine. The receptors shown here come from an adult who received the MenACWY meningococcal vaccine as a control.

The chain has TRBV30 and TRBJ1-1; 7 bases agree with TRBD1. Germline CDR1 and CDR2: GTSNPN and SVGIG (reference sequence). Trimming at V came to 4 bases and at J to 7 bases, leaving 3 bases not matched to a gene. CDR3 length: 11 amino acids. This CDR3 is CAWNRQGEAFF. In DNA form, the CDR3 reads TGTGCCTGGAATCGACAGGGTGAAGCTTTCTTT.

This rearrangement joins TRBV27 to TRBJ2-7, with 7 bases fitting TRBD1. J was trimmed by 3 bases and V by 4 bases; bases with no gene match: 9. The germline V gene has CDR1 MNHEY and CDR2 SMNVEV (reference sequence). The CDR3 extends over 15 amino acids. The CDR3 spells CASSSNRGGHYEQYF. The CDR3, as DNA: TGTGCCAGCAGTTCGAACAGGGGCGGTCACTACGAGCAGTACTTC.

A few counts support this clone. The V and J genes are TRBV6-6 and TRBJ1-2; D possibly corresponds to TRBD1 (5 bases). The CDR3 sequence is 14 residues long. Per the germline V gene, CDR1 is MNHNY and CDR2 is SVGAGI (reference sequence). Trimming took 5 bases from V and 4 from J, leaving 14 bases between them. The CDR3 DNA sequence: TGTGCCAGCAGTATCAGCAGGGTAGTCTATGGCTACACCTTC. This sequence encodes CASSISRVVYGYTF.

The CDR3 DNA follows: TGTGCCAGCAGTGAAGGGATGAGGGGCTATAGCAATCAGCCCCAGCATTTT. It codes for CASSEGMRGYSNQPQHF. The J gene is TRBJ1-5, the V gene TRBV6-4, with D possibly being TRBD1 (5 bases). The V gene lost 3 bases and the J gene lost 0 bases, with 15 bases spanning the gap. The CDR3 is 17 residues long. Germline loops: CDR1 MRHNA, CDR2 SNTAGT.

The chain recombines TRBV5-1 with TRBJ2-3; 13 nucleotides align to TRBD2. CDR3 length: 18 residues. Germline CDR1 is SGHRS and CDR2 is YFSETQ. V was pared by 4 bases and J by 1 base, with 9 bases of the junction left unmatched. The CDR3 sequence: CASSVTSGRASGTDTQYF. In DNA, the CDR3 is TGCGCCAGCAGCGTAACTAGCGGGAGGGCAAGCGGCACAGATACGCAGTATTTT.

The rearrangement joins TRBV2 to TRBJ2-2, with D perhaps TRBD2 (6 bases). Germline V gene lookup returns CDR1 SNHLY and CDR2 FYNNEI. The CDR3 has 14 amino acids. Trimming shortened V by 7 bases and J by 5 bases, and 14 bases separated the two germline ends. DNA for the CDR3: TGTGCCAGCATACTCACGGGAGTGACCGGGGAGCTGTTTTTT. Its translation: CASILTGVTGELFF.

A few counts support this clone. The chain uses TRBV11-2 and TRBJ1-5; tentative D call: TRBD1 (6 bases). The CDR3 totals 16 residues. V lost 4 bases and J 0 bases, leaving 13 bases between the germline ends. CDR1 is SGHAT, CDR2 FQNNGV, per germline. The CDR3 loop is CASSSGQLNSNQPQHF. The CDR3, as DNA: TGTGCCAGCAGCTCAGGACAGTTGAATAGCAATCAGCCCCAGCATTTT.

The chain uses TRBV24-1 and TRBJ1-2; D unresolved. The V end lost 0 bases, the J end lost 7 bases, and 20 bases lay between the germline ends. The CDR3 is 17 residues long. Germline assignment: CDR1 KGHDR and CDR2 SFDVKD. The CDR3 DNA sequence: TGTGCCACCAGTGATTTGGGTTACAGTGGCCCGGAGGTTGGCTACACCTTC. This sequence encodes CATSDLGYSGPEVGYTF.

The chain couples TRBV7-2 to TRBJ2-7, with D hard to call. The V gene lost 5 bases and the J gene lost 7 bases, with 12 bases spanning the gap. The CDR3 extends over 12 amino acids. Germline V gene data show CDR1 as SGHTA and CDR2 as FQGNSA. The chain's CDR3 is CASSPINREQYF. The CDR3 DNA reads as TGTGCCAGCAGCCCGATCAATCGTGAGCAGTACTTC.

The rearrangement uses TRBV19 and TRBJ1-5; 9 bases are a match to TRBD1. The V gene's germline CDR1 is LNHDA and CDR2 SQIVND (reference sequence). This CDR3 is built from 15 residues. The J segment lost 4 bases and the V segment lost 4 bases, leaving 5 bases of the junction unmatched. CDR3: CASSSSGTGNQPQHF. CDR3 in DNA: TGTGCCAGTAGTAGTTCGGGGACAGGGAATCAGCCCCAGCATTTT.